This entry concerns a single TCR beta chain. Its antigen is not identified. These data originate in a study of PD-1 blockade in classical Hodgkin lymphoma. Study-wide context: Administration of nivolumab to patients was at 3 mg/kg intravenously every 2 weeks.

Noted time point: cycle 4 day 1 (C4D1), after five to seven weeks of nivolumab. Each patient's relapse followed autologous stem cell transplantation, and brentuximab vedotin exposure varied. Study results and limitations: When set against healthy donors, newly diagnosed patients were reported to show lower baseline TCR diversity. Nivolumab initiation under 1 year post-ASCT meant exclusion. Complete responders started with a diversity level that resembled newly diagnosed patients at baseline.

TCRdb's table, derived via immunoSEQ multiplex PCR, lists solely in-frame clones and lacks some. The sample records tens of thousands of clones, roughly three quarters being singletons. Sequencing used peripheral blood mononuclear cells (PBMCs), obtained before the fourth cycle of nivolumab. The receptor's source is a human donor with classical Hodgkin lymphoma.

The CDR3 DNA reads TGTGCCAGCAGTTCAGCTAGCGGATCCTACGAGCAGTACTTC. This codes for CASSSASGSYEQYF. The V gene is TRBV13, the J gene TRBJ2-7; TRBD2 matches 7 bases. The trim removed 6 bases at V and 1 base at J, leaving 6 bases unmatched. The length of the CDR3 is 14 residues. Germline V gives CDR1 PRHDT, CDR2 FYEKMQ (reference sequence).